The 11 T cell receptor beta chains reported below all come from one sample, sequenced in a study of blood T cell repertoires in COVID-19. Repertoires were generated with immunoSEQ multiplex PCR, while TCRdb's copy carries only in-frame clones and drops some. The sample consists of some 300,000 clones, around 90% of them appearing once. The specimen sequenced was peripheral blood. All receptors derive from a woman aged 45-65 years with COVID-19, enrolled during active disease.

The V and J genes are TRBV19 and TRBJ1-1; 9 bases fit TRBD1. The CDR3 length is 16 residues. CDR1 is LNHDA, CDR2 SQIVND, per germline (reference sequence). Trimming at V came to 5 bases and at J to 2 bases, leaving 9 bases not matched to a gene. CDR3: CASSAPGTGKNTEAFF. In DNA form, the CDR3 reads TGTGCCAGTAGTGCTCCCGGGACAGGGAAAAACACTGAAGCTTTCTTT.

This clone was counted only a few times. J is TRBJ2-5 and V is TRBV20-1; D is ambiguous. The CDR3 is 11 amino acids. Germline V gene lookup returns CDR1 DFQATT and CDR2 SNEGSKA (reference sequence). V was pared by 5 bases and J by 2 bases, with 6 bases between. CDR3 nucleotide sequence: TGCAGTGCTGGCAGGCAAGAGACCCAGTACTTC. This gives the protein CSAGRQETQYF.

The chain combines TRBV11-2 with TRBJ2-5; possibly TRBD2 for D (6 bases). Trimming took 7 bases from V and 2 from J, leaving 11 bases between them. CDR3 length equals 13 residues. Germline lookup yields CDR1 SGHAT and CDR2 FQNNGV. CDR3 in amino acids: CASNRRGQETQYF. The CDR3 DNA sequence: TGTGCCAGCAATCGGCGGGGACAAGAGACCCAGTACTTC.

The CDR3 here is CATSDTGLGTYNEQFF. DNA for the CDR3: TGTGCCACCAGTGACACGGGACTCGGGACCTACAATGAGCAGTTCTTC. V and J are TRBV24-1 and TRBJ2-1; perhaps TRBD2 as D (6 bases). Germline V lookup: CDR1 KGHDR, CDR2 SFDVKD. The CDR3 extends over 16 amino acids. V was clipped by 4 bases and J by 2 bases, with 14 bases between them.

This clone was seen a single time. This chain connects TRBV11-3 to TRBJ2-7; 14 nucleotides agree with TRBD2. J gave up 4 bases and V 1 base, and 3 bases lay outside the gene matches. This CDR3 spans 16 amino acids. Germline CDR1 is SGHNT and CDR2 is YENEEA. The CDR3 protein is CASSLGTSGRSYEQYF. The CDR3 DNA reads as TGTGCCAGCAGCTTAGGGACTAGCGGGAGGTCATACGAGCAGTACTTC.

This chain joins TRBV6-5 and TRBJ2-4, with 7 bases identical to TRBD2. The CDR3 extends over 14 amino acids. V trimming: 11 bases; J trimming: 2 bases; junction bases outside the gene matches: 9. Germline assignment: CDR1 MNHEY and CDR2 SVGAGI. CDR3 DNA: TGTGCCGGGCTGGGGGGGGATTCCAAAAACATTCAGTACTTC. It codes for CAGLGGDSKNIQYF.

In this sample, this clone turned up a few times. The V call is TRBV7-8, the J call TRBJ2-2; D possibly corresponds to TRBD1 (6 bases). V was clipped by 5 bases and J by 0 bases, with 13 bases between them. The CDR3 is 16 amino acids. Germline-derived CDR1 and CDR2 are SGHVS and FQNEAQ. The CDR3 loop is CASSRRQVANTGELFF. The CDR3 DNA is TGTGCCAGCAGCAGACGACAGGTGGCGAACACCGGGGAGCTGTTTTTT. The entire variable domain, with the rest obtained from reference TRBV7-8 and TRBJ2-2, is as follows: GAGVSQSPRYKVAKRGQDVALRCDPISGHVSLFWYQQALGQGPEFLTYFQNEAQLDKSGLPSDRFFAERPEGSVSTLKIQRTQQEDSAVYLCASSRRQVANTGELFFGEGSRLTVL.

The chain is built from TRBV11-3 and TRBJ2-1; 13 positions agree with TRBD2. The ends lost 5 bases at V and 1 base at J; junction bases unmatched: 5. This CDR3 has 17 amino acids. Germline V gene lookup returns CDR1 SGHNT and CDR2 YENEEA. The CDR3 reads CASSPRLAGGSYNEQFF. The CDR3 nucleotides read TGTGCCAGCAGCCCTAGACTAGCGGGGGGATCCTACAATGAGCAGTTCTTC.

This sequence joins TRBV6-5 and TRBJ1-1, with D possibly matching TRBD1 (6 bases). Germline V gives CDR1 MNHEY, CDR2 SVGAGI. This CDR3 spans 13 amino acids. V shed 6 bases and J shed 5 bases, with 13 bases lying between them. This CDR3 is CASRQGYSTEAFF. The CDR3 nucleotides read TGTGCCAGCAGACAGGGCTATTCGACTGAAGCTTTCTTT.

The chain has TRBV5-1 and TRBJ2-2; D is perhaps TRBD2 (5 bases). There are 16 residues in the CDR3. Trimming shortened V by 8 bases and J by 5 bases, and 22 bases separated the two germline ends. The germline V gene encodes CDR1 SGHRS and CDR2 YFSETQ. The CDR3 loop reads CARGLNRPRGTGELFF. The CDR3 coding sequence is TGCGCCAGAGGACTCAACAGACCTCGAGGGACCGGGGAGCTGTTTTTT.

The chain couples TRBV10-2 to TRBJ2-7, with 7 bases that match TRBD2. CDR3 length: 14 residues. Germline-derived CDR1 and CDR2 are WSHSY and SAAADI. V was pared by 10 bases and J by 2 bases, with 11 bases of the junction left unmatched. The CDR3 DNA sequence: TGCGCCACAAACCTGGGGAGGGATGCCTACGAGCAGTACTTC. Its translation is CATNLGRDAYEQYF.